Listed here are 5 T cell receptor beta chains from one sample, sequenced in a study of PD-L1 blockade in urothelial cancer. The time point is: pretreatment peripheral blood. The method was immunoSEQ multiplex PCR; TCRdb's version includes in-frame clones alone and lacks a portion of them. The sample holds 60,000 to 70,000 clones, around 81% seen once. Material: PBMCs, obtained around atezolizumab (anti-PD-L1) treatment. The receptors derive from a man in his 70s with urothelial cancer.

DNA for the CDR3: TGTGCCAGCAGTTACGGGCTGAGCTCCTACAATGAGCAGTTCTTC. Translating it yields CASSYGLSSYNEQFF. This sequence joins TRBV6-6 and TRBJ2-1; no firm D call. Trimming took off 2 bases at V and 0 bases at J, with 8 bases between the two ends. Germline CDR1 is MNHNY and CDR2 is SVGAGI (reference sequence). The CDR3 extends over 15 amino acids.

The CDR3 nucleotides are TGTGCCAGCAGTGGAATAGCGGGAGTAGACACCGGGGAGCTGTTTTTT. It encodes CASSGIAGVDTGELFF. The genes are TRBV6-1 and TRBJ2-2; 9 positions match TRBD2. V trimming: 4 bases; J trimming: 3 bases; junction bases outside the gene matches: 6. The CDR3 spans 16 residues. Germline V gene sequence: CDR1 MNHNS, CDR2 SASEGT.

The chain has TRBV28 and TRBJ2-1, with D maybe TRBD2 (5 bases). The ends were cut back, 5 bases at V and 2 bases at J, with 7 bases in the middle. The germline V gene has CDR1 MDHEN and CDR2 SYDVKM. The CDR3 loop spans 13 amino acids. CDR3 DNA sequence: TGTGCCAGCAGTAGCGGTCCCTACAATGAGCAGTTCTTC. Its translation is CASSSGPYNEQFF.

The rearrangement uses TRBV2 and TRBJ2-7; 9 nucleotides agree with TRBD2. Germline V gene data show CDR1 as SNHLY and CDR2 as FYNNEI. V shed 6 bases, J shed 2 bases, and the junction held 5 bases outside the gene matches. The CDR3 spans 14 residues. The CDR3 reads CASRGGRGAYEQYF. The CDR3 nucleotides are TGTGCCAGCAGGGGCGGGAGGGGAGCCTACGAGCAGTACTTC.

The rearrangement uses TRBV7-9 and TRBJ2-1, with TRBD2 identical over 10 bases. Losses at the gene ends were 2 bases for V and 8 bases for J; bases not matched to a gene: 6. From germline, CDR1 is SEHNR and CDR2 FQNEAQ (reference sequence). The CDR3 consists of 15 residues. Written as DNA, the CDR3 is TGTGCCAGCAGCTTATTTTCTAGCGGGAGTCATGAGCAGTTCTTC. Its translation is CASSLFSSGSHEQFF.